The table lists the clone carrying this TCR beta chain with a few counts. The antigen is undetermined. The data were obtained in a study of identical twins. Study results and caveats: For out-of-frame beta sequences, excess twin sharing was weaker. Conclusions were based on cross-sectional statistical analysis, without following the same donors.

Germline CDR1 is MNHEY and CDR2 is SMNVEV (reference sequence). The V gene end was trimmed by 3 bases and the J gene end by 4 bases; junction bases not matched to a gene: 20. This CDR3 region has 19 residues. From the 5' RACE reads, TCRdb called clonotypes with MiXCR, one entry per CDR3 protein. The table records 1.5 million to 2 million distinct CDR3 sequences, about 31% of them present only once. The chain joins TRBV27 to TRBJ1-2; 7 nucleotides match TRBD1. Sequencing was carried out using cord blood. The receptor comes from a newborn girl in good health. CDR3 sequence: CASSFGGPDRAHFLYGYTF. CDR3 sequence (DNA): TGTGCCAGCAGTTTTGGAGGCCCCGACAGGGCACATTTTCTCTATGGCTACACCTTC.